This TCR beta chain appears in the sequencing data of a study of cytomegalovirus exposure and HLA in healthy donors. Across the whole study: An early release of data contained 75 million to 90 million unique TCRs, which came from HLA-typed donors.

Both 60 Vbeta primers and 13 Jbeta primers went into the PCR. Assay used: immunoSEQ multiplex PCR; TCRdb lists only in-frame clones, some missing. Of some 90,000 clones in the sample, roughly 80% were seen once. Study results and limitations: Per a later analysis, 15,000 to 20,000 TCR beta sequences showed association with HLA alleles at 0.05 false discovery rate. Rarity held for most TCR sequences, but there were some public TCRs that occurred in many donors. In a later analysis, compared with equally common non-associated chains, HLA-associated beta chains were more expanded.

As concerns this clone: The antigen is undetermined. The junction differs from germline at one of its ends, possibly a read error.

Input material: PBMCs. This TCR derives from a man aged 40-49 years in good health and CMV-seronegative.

CDR3: CSSSYLDRGPYEQYF. DNA of the CDR3: TGTTCCAGCAGCTACTTGGACAGGGGGCCCTACGAGCAGTACTTC. The chain employs TRBV7-3 and TRBJ2-7, with 11 bases matching TRBD1. Germline V gene lookup returns CDR1 SGHTA and CDR2 FQGTGA. The CDR3 is 15 residues long.